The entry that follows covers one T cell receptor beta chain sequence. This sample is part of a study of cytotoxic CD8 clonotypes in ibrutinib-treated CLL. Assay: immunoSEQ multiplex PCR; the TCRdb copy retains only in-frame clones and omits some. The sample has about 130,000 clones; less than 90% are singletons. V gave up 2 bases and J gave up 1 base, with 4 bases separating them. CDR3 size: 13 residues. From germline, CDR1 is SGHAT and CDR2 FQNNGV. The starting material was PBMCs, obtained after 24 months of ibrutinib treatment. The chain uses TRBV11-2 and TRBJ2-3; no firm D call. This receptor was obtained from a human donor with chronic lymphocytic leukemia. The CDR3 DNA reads TGTGCCAGCAGCTTACTCCGCACAGATACGCAGTATTTT. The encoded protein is CASSLLRTDTQYF.